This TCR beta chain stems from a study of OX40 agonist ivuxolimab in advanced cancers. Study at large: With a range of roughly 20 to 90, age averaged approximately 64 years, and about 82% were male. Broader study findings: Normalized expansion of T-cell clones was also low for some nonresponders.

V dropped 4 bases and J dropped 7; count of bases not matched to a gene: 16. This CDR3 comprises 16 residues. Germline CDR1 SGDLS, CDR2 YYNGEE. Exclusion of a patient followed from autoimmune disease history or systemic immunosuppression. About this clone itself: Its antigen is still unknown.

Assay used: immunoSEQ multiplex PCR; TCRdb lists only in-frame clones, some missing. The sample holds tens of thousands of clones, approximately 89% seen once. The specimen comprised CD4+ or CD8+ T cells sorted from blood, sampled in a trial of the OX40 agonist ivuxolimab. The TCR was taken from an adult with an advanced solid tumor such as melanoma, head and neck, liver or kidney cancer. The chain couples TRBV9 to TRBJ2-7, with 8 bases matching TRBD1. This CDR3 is CASSLTSDRGVGEQYF. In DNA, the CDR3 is TGTGCCAGCAGCTTAACGTCCGACAGGGGCGTGGGAGAGCAGTACTTC. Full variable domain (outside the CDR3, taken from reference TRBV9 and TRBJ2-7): DSGVTQTPKHLITATGQRVTLRCSPRSGDLSVYWYQQSLDQGLQFLIQYYNGEERAKGNILERFSAQQFPDLHSELNLSSLELGDSALYFCASSLTSDRGVGEQYFGPGTRLTVT.